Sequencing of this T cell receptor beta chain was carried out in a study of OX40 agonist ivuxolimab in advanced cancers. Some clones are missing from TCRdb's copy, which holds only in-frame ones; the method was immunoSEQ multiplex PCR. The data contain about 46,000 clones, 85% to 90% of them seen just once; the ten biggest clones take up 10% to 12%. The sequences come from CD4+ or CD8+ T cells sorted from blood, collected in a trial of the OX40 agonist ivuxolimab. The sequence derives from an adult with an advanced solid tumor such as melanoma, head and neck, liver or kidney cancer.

The CDR3 reads CASSLVGLAGSQETQYF. CDR3 in DNA: TGTGCCAGCAGCTTAGTGGGACTAGCGGGGAGTCAAGAGACCCAGTACTTC. V usage is TRBV7-6 and J usage is TRBJ2-5, with 13 nucleotides matching TRBD2. V shed 1 base and J 2 bases; nucleotides not matched to a gene: 4. The CDR3 runs to 17 residues. Looked up from germline, CDR1 is SGHVS and CDR2 is FNYEAQ. Looking up the rest from reference TRBV7-6 and TRBJ2-5 gives the full variable domain: GAGVSQSPRYKVTKRGQDVALRCDPISGHVSLYWYRQALGQGPEFLTYFNYEAQQDKSGLPNDRFSAERPEGSISTLTIQRTEQRDSAMYRCASSLVGLAGSQETQYFGPGTRLLVL.